These 25 T cell receptor beta chains originate from one sample sequenced in a study of T cells in women clearing cervical HPV infection. This table comes from immunoSEQ multiplex PCR, and its TCRdb copy is limited to in-frame clones, with some not included. The table lists nearly 35,000 clones. The sequenced sample consisted of blood buffy coat. The receptor set was obtained from a woman aged 18 to 75 with a cervical HPV16 infection that either progressed to CIN3+ or cleared (not recorded which).

On this clone: Coverage ceases 3 residues before the CDR3 finishes, and the germline J gene fills in the end. The genes are TRBV20-1 and TRBJ2-3; 8 nucleotides line up with TRBD2. Germline V CDR1 and CDR2: DFQATT, SNEGSKA (reference sequence). The CDR3 covers 13 residues. Trimming at V came to 5 bases and at J to 6 bases, leaving 7 bases not matched to a gene. The CDR3 loop reads CSADSGAVDTQYF. Incomplete CDR3 DNA: TGCAGTGCTGATAGCGGGGCCGTTGATACG.

About this clone: The read stops 3 residues short of the end of the CDR3; the missing end is completed from the germline J gene. This chain joins TRBV10-3 and TRBJ2-3, with a tentative D call TRBD2 (5 bases). CDR1 is ENHRY, CDR2 SYGVKD, per germline. The CDR3 spans 15 residues. The V gene lost 4 bases and the J gene lost 2 bases, with 13 bases spanning the gap. The covered CDR3 bases are TGTGCCATCAGTGTCCGGGGAAGGTTCACAGATACG. Translating it yields CAISVRGRFTDT. The full CDR3 sequence reads CAISVRGRFTDTQYF.

On this clone itself: One junction end does not reproduce the germline sequence, and a read error may be involved. The read gets to within 3 residues of the CDR3 end, and the germline J gene fills in the rest. Other DNA sequences from this sample encode an identical CDR3 as well. The V gene is TRBV18, the J gene TRBJ1-1; TRBD1 matches at 8 bases. This CDR3 contains 16 residues. Germline CDR1 reads KGHSH; CDR2 reads LQKENI. The CDR3 region is CASSPPGQGRATEAFF. The DNA read from the CDR3 is TGTGCCAGCTCCCCACCCGGACAGGGACGAGCCACTGAA.

This chain's CDR3 is CASSIGRGFGTSGEDQETQYF. The CDR3 DNA, read in part, is TGTGCCAGTAGTATAGGCAGGGGATTCGGGACTAGCGGGGAAGACCAAGAGACC. The chain has TRBV19 and TRBJ2-5, with 13 bases aligning to TRBD2. Read data end 3 residues before the CDR3 end; the end is taken from the germline J gene. The CDR3 has 21 residues. Germline CDR1 and CDR2: LNHDA and SQIVND (reference sequence). The junction had 14 bases not matched to a gene; V was cut back by 1 base and J by 0 bases. Full variable domain (remainder filled in from reference TRBV19 and TRBJ2-5): DGGITQSPKYLFRKEGQNVTLSCEQNLNHDAMYWYRQDPGQGLRLIYYSQIVNDFQKGDIAEGYSVSREKKESFPLTVTSAQKNPTAFYLCASSIGRGFGTSGEDQETQYFGPGTRLLVL.

In regard to this clone: Coverage ceases 3 residues before the CDR3 finishes, and the germline J gene fills in the end. The chain is built from TRBV18 and TRBJ2-2; 7 bases are a match to TRBD1. The CDR3 sequence is 14 residues long. The germline gives CDR1 KGHSH, CDR2 LQKENI. Partial CDR3 DNA: TGTGCCAGCTCACCAGAGGGGGCCGGGGAAAAG. It translates to CASSPEGAGEK. The entire CDR3 protein reads CASSPEGAGEKLFF. The full variable domain, rest sourced from reference TRBV18 and TRBJ2-2, is NAGVMQNPRHLVRRRGQEARLRCSPMKGHSHVYWYRQLPEEGLKFMVYLQKENIIDESGMPKERFSAEFPKEGPSILRIQQVVRGDSAAYFCASSPEGAGEKLFFGEGSRLTVL.

Regarding this clone: The read finishes 3 residues shy of the CDR3 end, and the germline J gene is used to complete it. The gene calls are TRBV6-1 and TRBJ1-6; 7 bases line up with TRBD1. V gave up 4 bases and J gave up 7 bases; unmatched junction bases: 4. The V gene's germline CDR1 is MNHNS and CDR2 SASEGT. The CDR3 is made up of 14 amino acids. The CDR3 protein is CASSGQGRNSPLHF. CDR3 DNA (partial): TGTGCCAGCAGTGGACAGGGCAGGAATTCACCC.

The sequenced part of the CDR3 DNA is TGTGCCAGCAGTGGGGGGGTTGGACAGCCC. It specifies CASSGGVGQP. The whole CDR3 reads CASSGGVGQPQHF. The rearrangement joins TRBV2 to TRBJ1-5, with a weak D call TRBD1 (5 bases). The sequenced fragment ends 3 residues before the CDR3 boundary, so the rest is inferred from the germline J gene. Trimming cost V 4 bases and J 7 bases, with 11 bases left between them. The V gene's germline CDR1 is SNHLY and CDR2 FYNNEI. CDR3 length: 13 residues.

Points on this clone: The read is 3 residues too short to cover the CDR3 end, so that end is filled in from the germline J gene. V gene TRBV2 combines with J gene TRBJ1-2; 7 bases match TRBD1. Per germline, CDR1 SNHLY and CDR2 FYNNEI. The CDR3 runs to 13 residues. Incomplete CDR3 DNA: TGTGCCAGCAGTGAGAAGGGGGCGGAGGGC. This codes for CASSEKGAEG. The CDR3, in full, reads CASSEKGAEGYTF. Together with reference TRBV2 and TRBJ1-2, the CDR3 gives the full variable domain: EPEVTQTPSHQVTQMGQEVILRCVPISNHLYFYWYRQILGQKVEFLVSFYNNEISEKSEIFDDQFSVERPDGSNFTLKIRSTKLEDSAMYFCASSEKGAEGYTFGSGTRLTVV.

As concerns this clone: The read ends 3 residues shy of where the CDR3 ends; the end is completed using the germline J gene. The gene calls are TRBV6-2 or TRBV6-3 and TRBJ2-7, with a possible D match to TRBD1 (7 bases). The germline gives CDR1 MNHEY, CDR2 SVGEGT. This CDR3 has 14 residues. V lost 5 bases and J 1 base, leaving 12 bases between the germline ends. The CDR3 reads CASSQAGGSYEQYF. The CDR3 bases that were read are TGTGCCAGCAGTCAAGCAGGGGGGTCCTACGAG.

The CDR3 here is CASSLRQDNEQFF. CDR3 DNA, as far as it was read: TGTGCCAGTAGTCTGCGACAGGACAATGAG. V gene TRBV19 combines with J gene TRBJ2-1; tentatively, D is TRBD1 (6 bases). The DNA ends 3 residues before the CDR3 does, and the rest of the CDR3 is filled in from the germline J gene. CDR1 is LNHDA and CDR2 is SQIVND in the germline V gene (reference sequence). V lost 5 bases to trimming and J lost 5 bases, with 10 bases between them. The CDR3 spans 13 residues.

Concerning this clone: The missing CDR3 end, 3 residues past where the read stops, is filled in from the germline J gene. V usage is TRBV5-1 and J usage is TRBJ2-3; D may be TRBD2 (5 bases). Deletions cut 1 base from V and 4 bases from J, with 10 bases between. Germline CDR1 SGHRS, CDR2 YFSETQ. The CDR3 has 14 amino acids. CDR3 DNA, as far as it was read: TGCGCCAGCAGCTTGAAACTAGTATCAGATACG. It is translated as CASSLKLVSDT. The whole CDR3 reads CASSLKLVSDTQYF.

Note on this clone: From the germline J gene comes the end of the CDR3, since the read stops 3 residues before it. The rearrangement uses TRBV2 and TRBJ2-5; 9 positions match TRBD1. J was trimmed by 6 bases and V by 2 bases; bases with no gene match: 10. Germline CDR1 SNHLY, CDR2 FYNNEI. This CDR3 is 16 amino acids long. CDR3 amino acids: CASSERGQGTAKTQYF. Partial CDR3 DNA: TGTGCCAGCAGTGAAAGGGGACAGGGAACCGCGAAGACC.

On this clone itself: The read gets to within 3 residues of the CDR3 end, and the germline J gene fills in the rest. This chain links TRBV7-3 with TRBJ2-1; 9 nucleotides match TRBD2. This CDR3 is built from 18 residues. The V and J ends lost 5 bases and 7 bases, in that order; junction bases with no gene match: 18. Germline V gene lookup returns CDR1 SGHTA and CDR2 FQGTGA. CDR3 sequence reads: CASSKSGTSPSRRNEQFF. The CDR3 bases that were read are TGTGCCAGCAGCAAATCCGGGACTAGCCCCTCTAGGAGGAATGAG. Using reference TRBV7-3 and TRBJ2-1 for the parts outside the CDR3, the full variable domain is GAGVSQTPSNKVTEKGKYVELRCDPISGHTALYWYRQSLGQGPEFLIYFQGTGAADDSGLPNDRFFAVRPEGSVSTLKIQRTERGDSAVYLCASSKSGTSPSRRNEQFFGPGTRLTVL.

With regard to this clone: The observed sequence ends 3 residues before the CDR3 terminus, with the missing tail filled in from the germline J gene. The chain carries TRBV18 and TRBJ2-2, with D hard to call. V was cut by 3 bases and J by 2 bases, with 7 bases left in between. Germline lookup yields CDR1 KGHSH and CDR2 LQKENI. CDR3 length equals 14 residues. CDR3 region: CASSPNTNTGELFF. The DNA read from the CDR3 is TGTGCCAGCTCACCTAACACAAACACCGGGGAG.

Points on this clone: Sequencing ends 3 residues short of the CDR3 end; the germline J gene provides the rest. This chain links TRBV11-2 with TRBJ2-1; no clear D. The CDR3 loop spans 15 amino acids. Trimming cost V 0 bases and J 4 bases, with 10 bases left between them. Germline V gene lookup returns CDR1 SGHAT and CDR2 FQNNGV. This CDR3 reads CASSLDRHPYNEQFF. CDR3 bases read: TGTGCCAGCAGCTTAGACAGGCATCCGTACAATGAG.

Comment on this clone: The CDR3 extends 3 residues past the end of the read, so its final part is completed from the germline J gene. The chain couples TRBV5-1 to TRBJ1-2; 8 bases fit TRBD1. V lost 4 bases and J lost 5; bases outside the gene matches: 10. CDR3 length: 15 amino acids. Per germline, CDR1 SGHRS and CDR2 YFSETQ. The CDR3 protein is CASSLQTGVEYGYTF. CDR3 DNA (partial): TGCGCCAGCAGCCTACAGACAGGGGTGGAATATGGC.

Remarks on this clone: Read data end 3 residues before the CDR3 end; the end is taken from the germline J gene. The chain employs TRBV7-9 and TRBJ1-5; TRBD1 is a possible D gene (6 bases). V gave up 5 bases and J gave up 4 bases, with 12 bases separating them. The CDR3 covers 14 residues. Germline V CDR1 and CDR2: SEHNR, FQNEAQ (reference sequence). CDR3 bases read: TGTGCCAGCAGCATGGACAGTGGGAATCAGCCC. Protein product: CASSMDSGNQP. In full, the CDR3 is CASSMDSGNQPQHF.

In the case of this clone: Read coverage stops 3 residues before the CDR3 terminus; the germline J gene supplies the remainder. The chain couples TRBV7-3 to TRBJ2-7; TRBD2 agrees at 9 bases. The trim removed 2 bases at V and 0 bases at J, leaving 2 bases unmatched. Germline V gene lookup returns CDR1 SGHTA and CDR2 FQGTGA. The CDR3 is 15 amino acids. CDR3 protein: CASSLAGGRSYEQYF. The sequenced part of the CDR3 DNA is TGTGCCAGCAGCTTAGCGGGAGGGCGCTCCTACGAG. Combining the CDR3 with reference TRBV7-3 and TRBJ2-7 gives the whole variable domain GAGVSQTPSNKVTEKGKYVELRCDPISGHTALYWYRQSLGQGPEFLIYFQGTGAADDSGLPNDRFFAVRPEGSVSTLKIQRTERGDSAVYLCASSLAGGRSYEQYFGPGTRLTVT.

In regard to this clone: The CDR3 goes on 3 residues after the read ends, and that part is filled in from the germline J gene. V is TRBV7-2 and J is TRBJ1-2, with 8 positions matching TRBD1. The CDR3 consists of 15 residues. Germline V CDR1 and CDR2: SGHTA, FQGNSA. The DNA read from the CDR3 is TGTGCCAGCAGCTTAGGGGCAGGACAGGGACGCGGC. This sequence encodes CASSLGAGQGRG. The full CDR3 reads CASSLGAGQGRGYTF.

About this clone itself: From the germline J gene comes the end of the CDR3, since the read stops 3 residues before it. This chain links TRBV2 with TRBJ1-1, with D possibly TRBD1 on 5 matching bases. The V end was cut by 8 bases, the J end by 0 bases, with 13 bases between. The germline gives CDR1 SNHLY, CDR2 FYNNEI. This CDR3 spans 14 amino acids. CDR3 sequence: CASGGAWMNTEAFF. Incomplete CDR3 DNA: TGTGCCAGCGGAGGGGCCTGGATGAACACTGAA.

For this clone: Read sequence stops 3 residues before the CDR3 end, and the germline J gene provides the missing end. The rearrangement links TRBV20-1 to TRBJ2-3; 12 bases align to TRBD2. Germline values: CDR1 DFQATT, CDR2 SNEGSKA (reference sequence). J was trimmed by 3 bases and V by 3 bases; bases with no gene match: 1. This CDR3 comprises 14 residues. The CDR3 DNA, read in part, is TGCAGTGCTAGGCTAGCGGGAGGGACAGATACG. Its protein is CSARLAGGTDT. The CDR3, in full, reads CSARLAGGTDTQYF.

A word on this clone: The missing CDR3 end, 3 residues past where the read stops, is filled in from the germline J gene. The chain uses TRBV20-1 and TRBJ2-3; D remains unclear. V was clipped by 0 bases and J by 6 bases, with 13 bases between them. The germline V gene encodes CDR1 DFQATT and CDR2 SNEGSKA (reference sequence). This CDR3 region has 14 residues. The CDR3 bases that were read are TGCAGTGCTAGAGATGGCCGCCTCCCGGATACG. Translated, it gives CSARDGRLPDT. The whole CDR3 is CSARDGRLPDTQYF.

In the case of this clone: The read ends 3 residues before the CDR3 terminus; that terminus is restored from the germline J gene. The chain employs TRBV2 and TRBJ1-1; TRBD1 agrees at 9 bases. Germline CDR1 SNHLY, CDR2 FYNNEI. CDR3 length equals 12 residues. The part of the CDR3 DNA that was read is TGTGCCAGCAGTGGGGACAGGGAAGGC. It is translated as CASSGDREG. The full CDR3 sequence reads CASSGDREGAFF.

For this clone: The CDR3 end falls 3 residues outside the read, so it is completed with the germline J gene. The genes are TRBV20-1 and TRBJ2-1, with 8 bases fitting TRBD2. Per the germline V gene, CDR1 is DFQATT and CDR2 is SNEGSKA (reference sequence). V trimming: 6 bases; J trimming: 1 base; junction bases outside the gene matches: 5. CDR3 length: 14 amino acids. The CDR3 loop reads CSATGTRSYNEQFF. CDR3 bases read: TGCAGTGCGACCGGGACTAGGTCCTACAATGAG.

In the case of this clone: The read comes to an end 3 residues before the CDR3 does, leaving the germline J gene to fill in the end. The J gene is TRBJ1-2, the V gene TRBV18, with D perhaps matching TRBD1 (5 bases). Germline lookup yields CDR1 KGHSH and CDR2 LQKENI. The CDR3 runs to 13 residues. CDR3: CASSQGRFYEYTF. The CDR3 bases that were read are TGTGCCAGCTCACAGGGGAGATTCTACGAA.